Below are 18 T cell receptor beta chains sequenced from a single sample in a study of post-analysis software for immune sequencing data. Study-wide points: The study found TRBV5-6, TRBV5-1 and TRBV20-1 among 5 or 6 TRBV segments more frequent in patients than controls.

Sequencing libraries made from TCR beta cDNA carried unique molecular identifiers. TCRdb reanalysed the PCR reads using MiXCR and keeps one entry per CDR3 protein. This table holds 400,000 to 500,000 distinct CDR3 sequences, less than 40% found once. For these TCRs, the target antigens are not known. Material for sequencing was blood. The receptors derive from a girl aged 2 to 10 with multiple sclerosis.

This clonotype was seen a handful of times. The rearrangement joins TRBV27 to TRBJ2-3; D gene uncertain. With 6 bases removed from V and 1 base from J, the gap between germline ends came to 14 bases. This CDR3 contains 15 residues. Germline V gene sequence: CDR1 MNHEY, CDR2 SMNVEV (reference sequence). Here the CDR3 DNA reads TGTGCCAGCAGGTGGGTTGGGCTGGGCACAGATACGCAGTATTTT. It translates to CASRWVGLGTDTQYF.

The gene calls are TRBV12-3 or TRBV12-4 and TRBJ1-2; perhaps TRBD1 as D (6 bases). The CDR3 is 16 residues long. With 0 bases removed from V and 4 bases from J, the gap between germline ends came to 15 bases. CDR3: CASSLASRTDFYGYTF. The CDR3 nucleotides read TGTGCCAGCAGTTTAGCAAGTAGGACAGACTTCTATGGCTACACCTTC.

The chain recombines TRBV7-3 with TRBJ2-7, with D uncertain. Deletions cut 1 base from V and 1 base from J, with 14 bases between. Per the germline V gene, CDR1 is SGHTA and CDR2 is FQGTGA. This CDR3 is built from 16 residues. The CDR3 bases are TGTGCCAGCAGCTTAAACGGGCCTTCCCCGTCCTACGAGCAGTACTTC. Protein sequence: CASSLNGPSPSYEQYF.

CDR3 in amino acids: CASSFWTANYGYTF. The CDR3 region has the DNA TGTGCCAGCAGTTTCTGGACAGCAAACTATGGCTACACCTTC. This chain joins TRBV12-3 or TRBV12-4 and TRBJ1-2; D is perhaps TRBD1 (6 bases). The CDR3 is made up of 14 amino acids. The V and J ends lost 3 bases and 2 bases respectively, with 10 bases between them.

The sample holds a few counts of this clonotype. The V and J genes are TRBV24-1 and TRBJ2-5; D is perhaps TRBD1 (6 bases). From germline, CDR1 is KGHDR and CDR2 SFDVKD. This CDR3 has 14 amino acids. V lost 4 bases to trimming and J lost 5 bases, with 13 bases between them. The CDR3 loop is CATSDPTGLETQYF. DNA of the CDR3: TGTGCCACCAGTGACCCAACAGGGTTGGAGACCCAGTACTTC.

In nucleotides, the CDR3 is TGTGCCAGCAGCTTGAGGGCAGGGAATAGCCACGAGCAGTACTTC. It specifies CASSLRAGNSHEQYF. The J gene is TRBJ2-4, the V gene TRBV28; possibly TRBD1 or TRBD2 for D (5 bases each). The end of the DNA aligns better with TRBJ2-7, so the J call may be wrong. Germline lookup yields CDR1 MDHEN and CDR2 SYDVKM. The CDR3 length is 15 residues.

The J gene is TRBJ2-5, the V gene TRBV6-5, with D possibly being TRBD1 or TRBD2 (5 bases each). V dropped 7 bases and J dropped 4 bases, with 19 bases sitting between them. This CDR3 contains 15 residues. The germline CDR1 and CDR2 sequences are MNHEY and SVGAGI. The DNA for the CDR3 is TGTGCCAGCACTGTACCGGGACCAAGCAGAGAGACCCAGTACTTC. This translates into CASTVPGPSRETQYF.

This chain links TRBV20-1 with TRBJ1-2; D might be TRBD1 (6 bases). V gave up 1 base and J gave up 1 base, with 22 bases separating them. CDR3 length: 18 amino acids. Germline-derived CDR1 and CDR2 are DFQATT and SNEGSKA (reference sequence). In DNA, the CDR3 is TGCAGTGCTAGAGCTGGACAGCTCCACTCTACTGATAACTATGGCTACACCTTC. Translating it yields CSARAGQLHSTDNYGYTF.

The V and J genes are TRBV20-1 and TRBJ2-6; D is possibly TRBD1 (5 bases). This CDR3 is built from 17 residues. V dropped 0 bases and J dropped 1 base, with 13 bases sitting between them. Germline assignment: CDR1 DFQATT and CDR2 SNEGSKA (reference sequence). The CDR3 region has the DNA TGCAGTGCTAGAGAAACAGGATTCAGATCTGGGGCCAACGTCCTGACTTTC. Protein product: CSARETGFRSGANVLTF.

V is TRBV12-3 or TRBV12-4 and J is TRBJ2-3; D perhaps matches TRBD2 (6 bases). The CDR3 runs 16 residues. V lost 5 bases, J lost 0 bases, and 15 bases lay in between. For the CDR3, the DNA is TGTGCCAGCAGTCCCCGGGAAGGACTAAGCACAGATACGCAGTATTTT. Amino acid sequence: CASSPREGLSTDTQYF.

The rearrangement uses TRBV20-1 and TRBJ1-2; perhaps TRBD1 as D (5 bases). Between the trimmed V and J ends, which lost 2 bases and 3 bases, there was a span of 22 bases. The length of the CDR3 is 17 residues. CDR1 is DFQATT, CDR2 SNEGSKA, per germline (reference sequence). The CDR3 sequence is CSARNRDSRKADYGYTF. The CDR3 region has the DNA TGCAGTGCTAGAAACCGGGACTCTAGAAAAGCGGACTATGGCTACACCTTC.

The chain links TRBV5-5 to TRBJ1-1; tentative D call: TRBD1 (5 bases). The CDR3 contains 16 residues. The V gene's germline CDR1 is SGHKS and CDR2 YYEKEE (reference sequence). Trimming removed 2 bases from V and 2 bases from J, with 16 bases in between. The CDR3 sequence is CASSFNGAIRNTEAFF. The CDR3 region has the DNA TGTGCCAGCAGCTTCAACGGGGCTATTCGAAACACTGAAGCTTTCTTT.

As for this clonotype: The junction shows a germline mismatch at one end, possibly a read error. The chain links TRBV7-9 to TRBJ2-7; tentative D call: TRBD2 (6 bases). Germline V gene lookup returns CDR1 SEHNR and CDR2 FQNEAQ (reference sequence). This CDR3 is 13 amino acids long. This CDR3 is CANSSAGPYEQYF. CDR3 DNA sequence: TGTGCCAACAGCTCCGCGGGACCCTACGAGCAGTACTTC.

This clonotype was observed at least ten times. V is TRBV20-1 and J is TRBJ2-1, with D maybe TRBD1 (6 bases). CDR1 is DFQATT and CDR2 is SNEGSKA in the germline V gene (reference sequence). The CDR3 length is 16 residues. Between the trimmed V and J ends, which lost 1 base and 3 bases, there was a span of 16 bases. This CDR3 is CSARGVGDRHYNEQFF. CDR3 DNA: TGCAGTGCTAGAGGGGTGGGAGACAGGCACTACAATGAGCAGTTCTTC.

The rearrangement links TRBV11-2 to TRBJ2-1, with D possibly matching TRBD2 (6 bases). Germline CDR1 is SGHAT and CDR2 is FQNNGV. The CDR3 is made up of 15 amino acids. Trimming shortened V by 0 bases and J by 3 bases, and 9 bases separated the two germline ends. CDR3 coding DNA: TGTGCCAGCAGCTTAGATCGGGGGAACTACAATGAGCAGTTCTTC. Its translation is CASSLDRGNYNEQFF.

The chain carries TRBV12-3 or TRBV12-4 and TRBJ1-2; D is uncertain. The CDR3 is made up of 13 amino acids. Between the trimmed V and J ends, which lost 5 bases and 8 bases, there was a span of 15 bases. CDR3 in DNA: TGTGCCAGCAGTCCCGACAAGCCTGGAGGCTACACCTTC. This sequence encodes CASSPDKPGGYTF.

The V and J genes are TRBV18 and TRBJ2-1, with 16 bases that match TRBD2. The CDR3 is 17 residues long. Per the germline V gene, CDR1 is KGHSH and CDR2 is LQKENI. After removal of 3 bases from V and 8 bases from J, the junction contained 7 bases not matched to a gene. The CDR3 loop reads CASSPTGLAGGYDEQFF. The CDR3 region has the DNA TGTGCCAGCTCACCTACGGGACTAGCGGGAGGGTATGATGAGCAGTTCTTC.

This chain links TRBV14 with TRBJ1-2; TRBD1 is a possible D gene (5 bases). V lost 0 bases, J lost 4 bases, and 15 bases lay in between. CDR1 is SGHDN, CDR2 FVKESK, per germline. The CDR3 runs to 16 residues. In DNA form, the CDR3 reads TGTGCCAGCAGCCAAGATGTACAGGATGATGGCTATGGCTACACCTTC. It translates to CASSQDVQDDGYGYTF.